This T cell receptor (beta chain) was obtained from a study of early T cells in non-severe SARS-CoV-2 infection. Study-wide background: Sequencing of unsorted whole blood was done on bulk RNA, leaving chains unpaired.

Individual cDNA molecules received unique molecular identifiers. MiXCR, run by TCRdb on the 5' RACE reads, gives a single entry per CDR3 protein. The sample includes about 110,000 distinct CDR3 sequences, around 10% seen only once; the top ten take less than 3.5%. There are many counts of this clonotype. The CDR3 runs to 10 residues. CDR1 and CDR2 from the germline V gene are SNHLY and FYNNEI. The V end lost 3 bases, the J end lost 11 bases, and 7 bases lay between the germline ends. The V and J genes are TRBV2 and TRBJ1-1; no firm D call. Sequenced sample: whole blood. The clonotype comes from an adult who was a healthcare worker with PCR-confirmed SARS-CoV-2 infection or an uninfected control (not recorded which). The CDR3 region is CASSDTRAFF. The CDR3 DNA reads TGTGCCAGCAGTGACACCCGGGCTTTCTTT.